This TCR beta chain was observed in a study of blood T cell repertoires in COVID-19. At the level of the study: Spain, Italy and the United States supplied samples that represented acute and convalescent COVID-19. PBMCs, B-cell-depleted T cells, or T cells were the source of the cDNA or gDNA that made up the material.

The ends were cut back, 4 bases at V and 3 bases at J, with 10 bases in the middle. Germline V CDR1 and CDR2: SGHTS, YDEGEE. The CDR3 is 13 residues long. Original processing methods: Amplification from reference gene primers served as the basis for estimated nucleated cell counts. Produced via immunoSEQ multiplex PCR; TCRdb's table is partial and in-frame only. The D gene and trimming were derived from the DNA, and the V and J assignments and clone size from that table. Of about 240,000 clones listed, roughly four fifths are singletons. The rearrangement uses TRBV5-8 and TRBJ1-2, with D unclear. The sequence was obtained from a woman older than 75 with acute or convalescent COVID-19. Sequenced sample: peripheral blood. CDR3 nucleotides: TGTGCCAGCAGCGTCGGGTTCCACTATGGCTACACCTTC. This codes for CASSVGFHYGYTF. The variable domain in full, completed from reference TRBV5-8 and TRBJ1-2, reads EAGVTQSPTHLIKTRGQQATLRCSPISGHTSVYWYQQALGLGLQFLLWYDEGEERNRGNFPPRFSGRQFPNYSSELNVNALELEDSALYLCASSVGFHYGYTFGSGTRLTVV.